This is a list of T cell receptor beta chains from one sample in a study of cytomegalovirus exposure and HLA in healthy donors. Clones were sequenced by immunoSEQ multiplex PCR, and TCRdb holds only the in-frame ones, with some missing. The sample holds roughly 60,000 clones; 85% to 95% are singletons and the top ten take roughly 6.3%. The sequenced sample consisted of PBMCs. The receptors shown here come from a woman aged 18-29 years in good health and CMV-seropositive. Both conserved end residues are part of each CDR3. The D gene is left open where the match is weak. Not every row has a clone size; where given, it reads once, few, many or a size class.

D,J,size,V,CDR3,DNA
NA,TRBJ2-3,NA,TRBV5-6,CASSSLQGGETDTQYF,TGTGCCAGCAGCTCCCTTCAGGGGGGAGAGACAGATACGCAGTATTTT
NA,TRBJ2-5,NA,TRBV11-3,CASSLGTGEVGETQYF,TGTGCCAGCAGCCTCGGAACAGGGGAGGTTGGGGAGACCCAGTACTTC
NA,TRBJ1-1,NA,TRBV9,CASSASPGNRQNTEAFF,TGTGCCAGCAGCGCTTCCCCAGGGAATAGGCAGAACACTGAAGCTTTCTTT
TRBD1,TRBJ2-7,once,TRBV5-4,CASSWDRDYEQYF,TGTGCCAGCAGCTGGGACAGAGACTACGAGCAGTACTTC
TRBD1,TRBJ1-1,NA,TRBV5-5,CASRADRAPEAFF,TGTGCCAGCAGAGCAGACAGGGCCCCTGAAGCTTTCTTT
NA,TRBJ2-1,NA,TRBV4-3,CASSQEERRGTYNEQFF,TGCGCCAGCAGCCAAGAGGAGAGGCGGGGAACCTACAATGAGCAGTTCTTC
NA,TRBJ1-5,once,TRBV13,CASSSRGHNQPQHF,TGTGCCAGCAGCTCCAGGGGCCACAATCAGCCCCAGCATTTT
TRBD2,TRBJ2-7,NA,TRBV5-1,CASSLEAGDLYEQYF,TGCGCCAGCAGCTTGGAAGCGGGAGACCTCTACGAGCAGTACTTC
NA,TRBJ2-7,once,TRBV5-4,CASSLVGASYEQYF,TGTGCCAGCAGCCTGGTGGGGGCCAGCTACGAGCAGTACTTC
NA,TRBJ2-7,NA,TRBV7-8,CASSFLSYEQYF,TGTGCCAGCAGCTTCCTATCCTACGAGCAGTACTTC
NA,TRBJ1-6,NA,TRBV11-2,CASSPRTAYNSPLHF,TGTGCCAGCAGCCCGCGGACAGCCTATAATTCACCCCTCCACTTT
NA,TRBJ2-7,NA,TRBV13,CASSLRGMDYEQYF,TGTGCCAGCAGCTTAAGGGGTATGGACTACGAGCAGTACTTC
TRBD1,TRBJ1-1,NA,TRBV28,CASSLKAGGFGNTEAFF,TGTGCCAGCAGTTTAAAGGCAGGGGGCTTTGGGAACACTGAAGCTTTCTTT
NA,TRBJ1-2,once,TRBV5-8,CASSLKGWQGANYGYTF,TGTGCCAGCAGCTTGAAGGGCTGGCAGGGCGCTAACTATGGCTACACCTTC
NA,TRBJ1-3,NA,TRBV14,CASSPFRGSGNTIYF,TGTGCCAGCAGCCCTTTCAGGGGTTCTGGAAACACCATATATTTT
TRBD1,TRBJ1-2,NA,TRBV2,CASSEGTGVGYTF,TGTGCCAGCAGTGAGGGGACAGGGGTGGGCTACACCTTC
NA,TRBJ2-1,once,TRBV6-5,CASSYRRERDNEQFF,TGTGCCAGCAGTTACCGCAGGGAAAGGGACAATGAGCAGTTCTTC